This T cell receptor beta chain is drawn from a study of T cells after yellow fever vaccination. The study's findings and limits: When the response was secondary, it was weaker but reached its peak faster, day 5 versus 15.

This CDR3 is 17 amino acids long. Germline V gives CDR1 MNHEY, CDR2 SMNVEV (reference sequence). MiXCR, applied by TCRdb to the 5' RACE reads, yields one record per CDR3 protein. The sample has 160,000 or so distinct CDR3 sequences, less than 9% seen once; the top ten hold roughly 2.5%. This clonotype was counted a few times. Its specificity is unknown. Germline and junction disagree at one end, which may indicate a read error. The J gene is TRBJ2-1, the V gene TRBV27; 11 bases line up with TRBD2. The receptor was derived from a man aged 18 to 29 who received the YFV17D yellow fever vaccine. Sequencing used CD4+ T cells sorted from PBMCs, obtained 4 to 5 days after the first yellow fever vaccination. DNA of the CDR3: TGTGCCAGCACTCGATATCTAGCGGGGGGTCCCTACGATGAGCAGTTCTTC. It is translated as CASTRYLAGGPYDEQFF.